The 31 T cell receptor beta chains in this list originate from one sample, sequenced in a study of CXCR3-negative and CXCR3-positive naive CD8 T cells. The authors prepared UMI-labeled TRB cDNA libraries by 5' RACE. TCRdb re-called the 5' RACE reads; every CDR3 protein appears as one record, without DNA. Its clone listing holds some 7,000 distinct CDR3 sequences. The specimen sequenced was naive CXCR3- CD8+ T cells from blood. Subset of the sample: CD45RO-CCR7+CD27+CD95- naive CD8+ T cells lacking CXCR3 (TNR3-). Source of these receptors: a human donor in good health. Some clones in this sample may be carry-over from other donors' samples.

The chain joins TRBV29-1 to TRBJ2-1; the TCRdb call, TRBD2, lacks DNA for checking. The germline V gene has CDR1 SQVTM and CDR2 ANQGSEA. This CDR3 spans 13 amino acids. The CDR3 is CSSGTSGNGEQFF.

The rearrangement links TRBV7-6 to TRBJ1-1; the TCRdb call, TRBD1, lacks DNA for checking. This CDR3 is built from 14 residues. Germline CDR1 and CDR2: SGHVS and FNYEAQ. The CDR3 spells CASSTGSGNTEAFF. Complete variable domain (other parts from reference TRBV7-6 and TRBJ1-1): GAGVSQSPRYKVTKRGQDVALRCDPISGHVSLYWYRQALGQGPEFLTYFNYEAQQDKSGLPNDRFSAERPEGSISTLTIQRTEQRDSAMYRCASSTGSGNTEAFFGQGTRLTVV.

By frequency, this clonotype is medium-sized. CDR3 loop: CASSPWDSRKNTGELFF. This chain uses TRBV5-1 with TRBJ2-2; TCRdb indicates TRBD1, and absent DNA this call remains unverified. Per the germline V gene, CDR1 is SGHRS and CDR2 is YFSETQ. The CDR3 runs to 17 residues.

This clonotype is labeled medium-sized based on frequency. V is TRBV29-1 and J is TRBJ2-7; absent DNA, TCRdb's TRBD2 call cannot be checked. In germline, CDR1 is SQVTM, CDR2 ANQGSEA. The CDR3 has 13 amino acids. The CDR3 sequence: CSASGTKVYEQYF.

This clonotype is called medium-sized based on its frequency. The chain recombines TRBV5-1 with TRBJ2-1. Germline V gene data show CDR1 as SGHRS and CDR2 as YFSETQ. The CDR3 has 13 residues. CDR3 sequence reads: CASSEFNNNEQFF.

V usage is TRBV2 and J usage is TRBJ2-7; TCRdb's assignment of TRBD1 cannot be checked, as there is no DNA. CDR3 length equals 14 residues. CDR1 and CDR2 (germline): SNHLY, FYNNEI. CDR3 residues: CASSAPGERDEQYF.

The rearrangement joins TRBV4-2 to TRBJ2-1; TCRdb indicates TRBD1, and absent DNA this call remains unverified. Per germline, CDR1 LGHNA and CDR2 YNFKEQ. This CDR3 contains 15 residues. CDR3: CASSQGTGGYNEQFF.

This chain connects TRBV3-1 to TRBJ2-1; TCRdb names TRBD1, which stays unverified in the absence of DNA. This CDR3 comprises 13 residues. CDR1 and CDR2 from the germline V gene are LGHDT and YNNKEL (reference sequence). CDR3 residues: CASSLDRGNEQFF.

V and J are TRBV29-1 and TRBJ2-1; TCRdb gives TRBD2 as the D gene, but with no DNA this cannot be confirmed. The CDR3 is 14 residues long. Germline V gives CDR1 SQVTM, CDR2 ANQGSEA. The chain's CDR3 is CSVEAGTTGNEQFF.

The chain uses TRBV7-3 and TRBJ1-1. The CDR3 has 13 residues. Germline V lookup: CDR1 SGHTA, CDR2 FQGTGA. The CDR3 sequence is CASSLTLMAEAFF.

CDR3 residues: CASSHLSADEQYF. The chain employs TRBV3-1 and TRBJ2-7. CDR3 length equals 13 residues. Germline V lookup: CDR1 LGHDT, CDR2 YNNKEL (reference sequence).

This clonotype is deemed medium-sized by its frequency. The V gene is TRBV29-1, the J gene TRBJ2-1. The germline gives CDR1 SQVTM, CDR2 ANQGSEA. This CDR3 is built from 11 residues. CDR3 protein: CSGSSYNEQFF.

V gene TRBV7-2 combines with J gene TRBJ2-1; absent DNA, TCRdb's TRBD2 call cannot be checked. Germline V gene lookup returns CDR1 SGHTA and CDR2 FQGNSA. The CDR3 is 15 amino acids. CDR3 amino acids: CASSPDYSSYNEQFF. Full variable domain (missing parts from reference TRBV7-2 and TRBJ2-1): GAGVSQSPSNKVTEKGKDVELRCDPISGHTALYWYRQSLGQGLEFLIYFQGNSAPDKSGLPSDRFSAERTGGSVSTLTIQRTQQEDSAVYLCASSPDYSSYNEQFFGPGTRLTVL.

By frequency, this clonotype registers medium-sized (0.01 to 0.1%). Here the CDR3 reads CASSYSGGSYEQYF. The V gene is TRBV12-3 or TRBV12-4, the J gene TRBJ2-7. This CDR3 region has 14 residues.

The J gene is TRBJ2-7, the V gene TRBV9; TCRdb designates TRBD2, a call that cannot be tested without DNA. The germline V gene encodes CDR1 SGDLS and CDR2 YYNGEE. CDR3 length: 14 residues. CDR3 region: CASSVRSGGGEQYF.

The chain employs TRBV9 and TRBJ1-1. From germline, CDR1 is SGDLS and CDR2 YYNGEE. This CDR3 spans 15 amino acids. CDR3 region: CASSVSPGLNTEAFF. The entire variable domain, with the rest obtained from reference TRBV9 and TRBJ1-1, is as follows: DSGVTQTPKHLITATGQRVTLRCSPRSGDLSVYWYQQSLDQGLQFLIQYYNGEERAKGNILERFSAQQFPDLHSELNLSSLELGDSALYFCASSVSPGLNTEAFFGQGTRLTVV.

This chain joins TRBV29-1 and TRBJ2-1. This CDR3 contains 11 residues. CDR1 and CDR2 from the germline V gene are SQVTM and ANQGSEA. The CDR3 loop reads CSADGENEQFF.

This clonotype is medium-sized by frequency. The rearrangement links TRBV5-5 to TRBJ2-7; TCRdb lists TRBD2, though no DNA is available to test this call. In germline, CDR1 is SGHKS, CDR2 YYEKEE (reference sequence). The length of the CDR3 is 16 residues. CDR3 region: CASSLELAGSFYEQYF.

The chain employs TRBV2 and TRBJ2-2; with no DNA, the TCRdb D assignment of TRBD2 cannot be verified. The germline CDR1 and CDR2 sequences are SNHLY and FYNNEI. This CDR3 has 13 residues. The chain's CDR3 is CASVAGNTGELFF. Variable domain in full (rest from reference TRBV2 and TRBJ2-2): EPEVTQTPSHQVTQMGQEVILRCVPISNHLYFYWYRQILGQKVEFLVSFYNNEISEKSEIFDDQFSVERPDGSNFTLKIRSTKLEDSAMYFCASVAGNTGELFFGEGSRLTVL.

This sequence joins TRBV12-3 or TRBV12-4 and TRBJ2-7; there is no DNA to check the TCRdb D call of TRBD1. This CDR3 has 17 amino acids. The CDR3 sequence: CASSSPTRAGGTYEQYF.

The chain recombines TRBV29-1 with TRBJ2-1; TCRdb gives TRBD2 as the D gene, but with no DNA this cannot be confirmed. Germline CDR1 and CDR2: SQVTM and ANQGSEA. This CDR3 has 16 residues. The chain's CDR3 is CSVEGSLAGGPNEQFF.

The chain carries TRBV6-5 and TRBJ1-1. The CDR3 has 12 residues. Germline lookup yields CDR1 MNHEY and CDR2 SVGAGI. The chain's CDR3 is CASQRPNTEAFF.

This clonotype ranks as medium-sized in terms of frequency. This chain uses TRBV29-1 with TRBJ1-2. This CDR3 spans 15 amino acids. CDR1 and CDR2 (germline): SQVTM, ANQGSEA. CDR3: CSVEVVEPANYGYTF.

The J gene is TRBJ2-1, the V gene TRBV6-5; TCRdb names TRBD2, which stays unverified in the absence of DNA. The germline V gene has CDR1 MNHEY and CDR2 SVGAGI. This CDR3 has 14 residues. This CDR3 is CASSTSGSYNEQFF.

Frequency places this clonotype as medium-sized. CDR3 loop: CATSDGASVGGDTQYF. J is TRBJ2-3 and V is TRBV15; the D call of TRBD1 rests on TCRdb alone, since no DNA is present to check it. Germline CDR1 is LNHNV and CDR2 is YYDKDF (reference sequence). This CDR3 spans 16 amino acids.

The V gene is TRBV5-1, the J gene TRBJ2-1; without DNA, the TCRdb call of TRBD2 cannot be checked. The CDR3 runs to 15 residues. The germline V gene has CDR1 SGHRS and CDR2 YFSETQ. CDR3: CASRVADSSYNEQFF.

J is TRBJ2-3 and V is TRBV28; TCRdb reports TRBD2, a call that lacks DNA to check it against. CDR1 and CDR2 (germline): MDHEN, SYDVKM. This CDR3 contains 16 residues. The CDR3 spells CASSLGTSAAEDTQYF.

The rearrangement links TRBV3-1 to TRBJ2-7; TCRdb's D call, TRBD2, is unchecked because there is no DNA. The germline V gene encodes CDR1 LGHDT and CDR2 YNNKEL (reference sequence). The CDR3 totals 12 residues. The CDR3 protein is CASSQDAGEQYF.

The chain employs TRBV20-1 and TRBJ1-1. Germline V gene lookup returns CDR1 DFQATT and CDR2 SNEGSKA (reference sequence). The CDR3 has 14 amino acids. The CDR3 spells CSALPVLGNTEAFF.

This clonotype is classed as medium-sized (0.01 to 0.1%) by frequency. This chain connects TRBV5-5 to TRBJ2-6; TCRdb outputs TRBD1, but without DNA this stays unchecked. The CDR3 runs to 19 residues. The germline gives CDR1 SGHKS, CDR2 YYEKEE (reference sequence). The CDR3: CASSLGVDRAESGANVLTF. The full variable domain, completed using reference TRBV5-5 and TRBJ2-6, is DAGVTQSPTHLIKTRGQQVTLRCSPISGHKSVSWYQQVLGQGPQFIFQYYEKEERGRGNFPDRFSARQFPNYSSELNVNALLLGDSALYLCASSLGVDRAESGANVLTFGAGSRLTVL.

V is TRBV13 and J is TRBJ2-1. Looked up from germline, CDR1 is PRHDT and CDR2 is FYEKMQ (reference sequence). This CDR3 is built from 13 residues. The CDR3 sequence: CASSLVGQDEQFF.